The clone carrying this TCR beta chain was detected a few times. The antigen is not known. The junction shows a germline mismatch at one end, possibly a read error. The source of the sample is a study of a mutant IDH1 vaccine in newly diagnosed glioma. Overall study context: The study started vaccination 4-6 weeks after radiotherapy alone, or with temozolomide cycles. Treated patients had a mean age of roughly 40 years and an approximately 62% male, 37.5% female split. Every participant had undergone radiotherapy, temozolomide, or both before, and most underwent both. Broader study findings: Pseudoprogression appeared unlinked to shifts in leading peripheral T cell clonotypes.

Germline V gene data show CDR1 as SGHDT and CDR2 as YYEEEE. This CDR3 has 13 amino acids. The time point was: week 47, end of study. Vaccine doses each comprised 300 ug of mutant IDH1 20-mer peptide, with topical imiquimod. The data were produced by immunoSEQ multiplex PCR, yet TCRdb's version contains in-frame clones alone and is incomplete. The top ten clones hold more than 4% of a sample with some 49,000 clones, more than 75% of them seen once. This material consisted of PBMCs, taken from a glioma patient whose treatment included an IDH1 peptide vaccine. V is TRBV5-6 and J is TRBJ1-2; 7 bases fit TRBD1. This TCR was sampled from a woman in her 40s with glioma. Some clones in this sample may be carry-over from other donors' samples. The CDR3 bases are TGTGCCAGCAGCGAACAGGGACTAGGGGGCTGCACCTTC. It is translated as CASSEQGLGGCTF.